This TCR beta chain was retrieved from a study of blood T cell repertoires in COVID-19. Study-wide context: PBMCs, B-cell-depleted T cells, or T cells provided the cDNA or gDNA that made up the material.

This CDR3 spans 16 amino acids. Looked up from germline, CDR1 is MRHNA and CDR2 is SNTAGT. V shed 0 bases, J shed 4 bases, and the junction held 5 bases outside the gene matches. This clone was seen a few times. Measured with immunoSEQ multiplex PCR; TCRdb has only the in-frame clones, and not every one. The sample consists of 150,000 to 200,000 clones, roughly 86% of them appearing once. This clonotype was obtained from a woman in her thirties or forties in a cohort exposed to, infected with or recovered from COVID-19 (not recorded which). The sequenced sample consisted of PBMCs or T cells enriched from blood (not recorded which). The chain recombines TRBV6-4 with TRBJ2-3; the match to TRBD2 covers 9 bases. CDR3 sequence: CASSDSGAGGPDTQYF. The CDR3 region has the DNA TGTGCCAGCAGTGACTCAGGAGCGGGAGGCCCAGATACGCAGTATTTT.